This T cell receptor beta chain was sequenced during a study of T cells after yellow fever vaccination. The study, taken as a whole, reports: Most clones from primary vaccination resurfaced after the booster (around 97% CD4, less than 90% CD8).

One entry per CDR3 protein results from TCRdb running MiXCR on the 5' RACE reads. The table shows some 400,000 distinct CDR3 sequences, with under 7.5% occurring only once. Turning to this clonotype: What it binds is not known.

Germline lookup yields CDR1 DFQATT and CDR2 SNEGSKA (reference sequence). The CDR3 contains 15 residues. Trimming took off 3 bases at V and 1 base at J, with 15 bases between the two ends. The sample was PBMCs, taken 5 days after the yellow fever booster vaccination. This receptor was taken from a man between 25 and 39 years old who received the YFV17D yellow fever vaccine. The chain combines TRBV20-1 with TRBJ2-5, with no clear D. The CDR3 here is CSASWVEWGQETQYF. The CDR3 DNA is TGCAGTGCTAGTTGGGTAGAGTGGGGCCAAGAGACCCAGTACTTC.